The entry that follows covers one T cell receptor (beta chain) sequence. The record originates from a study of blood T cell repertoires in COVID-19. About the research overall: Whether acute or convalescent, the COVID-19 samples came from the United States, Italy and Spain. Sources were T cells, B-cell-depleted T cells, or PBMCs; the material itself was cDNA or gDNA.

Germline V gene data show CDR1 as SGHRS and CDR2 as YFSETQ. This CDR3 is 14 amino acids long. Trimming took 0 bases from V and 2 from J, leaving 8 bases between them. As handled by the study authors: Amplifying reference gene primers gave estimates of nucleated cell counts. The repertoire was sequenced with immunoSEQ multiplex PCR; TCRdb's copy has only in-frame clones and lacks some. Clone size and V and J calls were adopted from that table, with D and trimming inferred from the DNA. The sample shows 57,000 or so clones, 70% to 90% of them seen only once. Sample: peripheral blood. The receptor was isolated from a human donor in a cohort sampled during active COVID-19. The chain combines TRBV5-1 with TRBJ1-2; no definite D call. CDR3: CASSLDSGNYGYTF. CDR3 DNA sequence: TGCGCCAGCAGCTTGGATTCCGGGAACTATGGCTACACCTTC.